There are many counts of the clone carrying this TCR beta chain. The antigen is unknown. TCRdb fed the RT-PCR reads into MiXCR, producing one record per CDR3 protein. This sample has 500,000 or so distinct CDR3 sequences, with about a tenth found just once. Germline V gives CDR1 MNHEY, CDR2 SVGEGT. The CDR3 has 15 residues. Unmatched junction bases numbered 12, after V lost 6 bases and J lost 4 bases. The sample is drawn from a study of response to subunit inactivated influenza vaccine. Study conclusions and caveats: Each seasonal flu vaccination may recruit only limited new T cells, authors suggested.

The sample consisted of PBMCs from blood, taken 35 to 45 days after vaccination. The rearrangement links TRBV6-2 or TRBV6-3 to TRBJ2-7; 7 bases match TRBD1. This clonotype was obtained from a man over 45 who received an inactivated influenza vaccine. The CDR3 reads CASSYHQTGNYEQYF. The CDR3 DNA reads TGTGCCAGCAGCTACCACCAGACAGGGAATTACGAGCAGTACTTC.